The 7 T cell receptor beta chains below come from one sample, sequenced in a study of PD-1 blockade in classical Hodgkin lymphoma. Time point reported: newly diagnosed, previously untreated cHL patient sample. Clones were sequenced by immunoSEQ multiplex PCR, and TCRdb holds only the in-frame ones, with some missing. In the table there are roughly 34,000 clones, approximately 94% of which are singletons. Sequenced sample: peripheral blood mononuclear cells (PBMCs). These receptors were obtained from a human donor with classical Hodgkin lymphoma.

The chain is built from TRBV5-1 and TRBJ2-3, with TRBD2 identical over 13 bases. V trimming: 4 bases; J trimming: 4 bases; junction bases outside the gene matches: 6. This CDR3 is 16 amino acids long. Germline CDR1 reads SGHRS; CDR2 reads YFSETQ. Here the CDR3 reads CASSTGLAGLSDTQYF. CDR3 DNA: TGCGCCAGCAGCACGGGACTAGCGGGGCTATCAGATACGCAGTATTTT.

The chain combines TRBV20-1 with TRBJ2-3, with D perhaps TRBD2 (5 bases). Germline V gives CDR1 DFQATT, CDR2 SNEGSKA (reference sequence). The CDR3 runs 11 residues. Trimming removed 2 bases from V and 5 bases from J, with 5 bases in between. For the CDR3, the DNA is TGCAGTGCTAGACGGGGAGATACGCAGTATTTT. Amino acid sequence: CSARRGDTQYF.

This chain links TRBV13 with TRBJ2-7; D unresolved. The CDR3 loop spans 14 amino acids. Between the trimmed V and J ends, which lost 3 bases and 5 bases, there was a span of 14 bases. Germline CDR1 is PRHDT and CDR2 is FYEKMQ (reference sequence). In DNA, the CDR3 is TGTGCCAGCAGCTTCTCCTTATCGCACCACGAGCAGTACTTC. Amino acids: CASSFSLSHHEQYF. The complete variable domain, with remaining parts taken from reference TRBV13 and TRBJ2-7, reads AAGVIQSPRHLIKEKRETATLKCYPIPRHDTVYWYQQGPGQDPQFLISFYEKMQSDKGSIPDRFSAQQFSDYHSELNMSSLELGDSALYFCASSFSLSHHEQYFGPGTRLTVT.

The chain links TRBV7-6 to TRBJ1-1; 8 bases map to TRBD1. J lost 0 bases, V lost 5 bases, and 14 bases had no gene match. Looked up from germline, CDR1 is SGHVS and CDR2 is FNYEAQ. This CDR3 has 18 amino acids. CDR3 amino acids: CASSPGGMRGRMNTEAFF. Written as DNA, the CDR3 is TGTGCCAGCAGCCCAGGGGGCATGAGGGGACGCATGAACACTGAAGCTTTCTTT. The whole variable domain, filled in from reference TRBV7-6 and TRBJ1-1, reads GAGVSQSPRYKVTKRGQDVALRCDPISGHVSLYWYRQALGQGPEFLTYFNYEAQQDKSGLPNDRFSAERPEGSISTLTIQRTEQRDSAMYRCASSPGGMRGRMNTEAFFGQGTRLTVV.

This clone was seen only once. V and J are TRBV4-2 and TRBJ1-2; D may be TRBD1 (6 bases). The ends were cut back, 11 bases at V and 3 bases at J, with 16 bases in the middle. CDR1 is LGHNA, CDR2 YNFKEQ, per germline. The CDR3 contains 13 residues. CDR3 amino acids: CARSRGADYGYTF. CDR3 sequence (DNA): TGTGCCCGATCCCGGGGGGCGGACTATGGCTACACCTTC.

The CDR3 reads CASSLVTGPTDTQYF. The CDR3 DNA is TGTGCCAGCAGCTTAGTCACAGGCCCCACAGATACGCAGTATTTT. V is TRBV7-9 and J is TRBJ2-3; the D gene is possibly TRBD1 (5 bases). The CDR3 extends over 15 amino acids. Germline CDR1 reads SEHNR; CDR2 reads FQNEAQ (reference sequence). The germline V and J ends were trimmed by 1 base and 2 bases, with 10 bases remaining between them. The variable domain in full, completed from reference TRBV7-9 and TRBJ2-3, reads DTGVSQNPRHKITKRGQNVTFRCDPISEHNRLYWYRQTLGQGPEFLTYFQNEAQLEKSRLLSDRFSAERPKGSFSTLEIQRTEQGDSAMYLCASSLVTGPTDTQYFGPGTRLTVL.

The chain is built from TRBV4-1 and TRBJ1-6; D is uncertain. CDR3 size: 18 residues. With 1 base removed from V and 0 bases from J, the gap between germline ends came to 13 bases. CDR1 is MGHRA and CDR2 is YSYEKL in the germline V gene. CDR3 nucleotides: TGCGCCAGCAGCCAAGGGGCAGATTCAATCTCCTATAATTCACCCCTCCACTTT. This translates into CASSQGADSISYNSPLHF.